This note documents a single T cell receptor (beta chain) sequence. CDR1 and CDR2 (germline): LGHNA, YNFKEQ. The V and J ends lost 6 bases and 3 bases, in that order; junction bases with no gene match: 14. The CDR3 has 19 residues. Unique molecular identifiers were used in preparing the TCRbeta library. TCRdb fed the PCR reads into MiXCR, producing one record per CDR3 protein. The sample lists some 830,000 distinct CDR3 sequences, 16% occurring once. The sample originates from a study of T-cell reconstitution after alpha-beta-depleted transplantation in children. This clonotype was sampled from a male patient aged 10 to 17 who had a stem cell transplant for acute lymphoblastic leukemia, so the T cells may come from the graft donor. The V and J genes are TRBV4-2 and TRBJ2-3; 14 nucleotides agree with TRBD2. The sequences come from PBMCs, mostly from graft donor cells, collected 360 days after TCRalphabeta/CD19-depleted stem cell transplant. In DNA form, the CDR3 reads TGTGCCAGCAGTCGAATACCGGGACTAGCGGGAGCGGGGACAGATACGCAGTATTTT. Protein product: CASSRIPGLAGAGTDTQYF.